This is a list of T cell receptor beta chains from one sample in a study of cytomegalovirus exposure and HLA in healthy donors. Generated by immunoSEQ multiplex PCR, the TCRdb table keeps only in-frame clones and is missing some. Altogether some 40,000 clones are present, just under 75% being singletons, with the ten largest covering roughly 6%. Source material: PBMCs. The source is a young man in good health and CMV-seronegative. The CDR3 runs from the conserved cysteine through the conserved F or W. A D gene is named only where the DNA matches it firmly. Size tells how often a clone was seen (once, few, many) or the class of an expanded clone, and some rows leave it out.

>TRBJ2-7|TRBV13|-|TRBD2
CASSRGEGSIHEQYF
TGTGCCAGCAGCCGGGGGGAAGGGAGCATCCACGAGCAGTACTTC
>TRBJ2-7|TRBV6-6|-|-
CASSSLGGGSSYEQYF
TGTGCCAGCAGTTCGTTGGGAGGGGGTAGCTCCTACGAGCAGTACTTC
>TRBJ1-2|TRBV28|once|TRBD1
CASRTGALYGYTF
TGTGCCAGCAGGACAGGGGCCCTCTATGGCTACACCTTC
>TRBJ1-1|TRBV27|-|-
CASSWAANTEAFF
TGTGCCAGCAGTTGGGCAGCGAACACTGAAGCTTTCTTT
>TRBJ1-1|TRBV18|-|-
CASSANPGVVNTEAFF
TGTGCCAGCTCAGCAAACCCAGGGGTCGTGAACACTGAAGCTTTCTTT
>TRBJ1-4|TRBV25-1|once|-
CASSDGVNNEKLFF
TGTGCCAGCAGTGACGGGGTGAATAATGAAAAACTGTTTTTT
>TRBJ1-5|TRBV4-1|few|-
CASSQDSEGYQPQHF
TGCGCCAGCAGCCAAGATTCGGAGGGATACCAGCCCCAGCATTTT
>TRBJ2-2|TRBV27|-|-
CAGNGGSNTGELFF
TGTGCCGGCAATGGAGGGTCTAACACCGGGGAGCTGTTTTTT
>TRBJ1-1|TRBV29-1|-|-
CSVSRGGQGATATEAFF
TGCAGCGTTAGCCGGGGGGGTCAGGGAGCCACAGCCACTGAAGCTTTCTTT
>TRBJ2-7|TRBV27|-|TRBD1
CASTRTGAVSSYEQYF
TGTGCCAGCACGAGGACAGGGGCTGTAAGCTCCTACGAGCAGTACTTC
>TRBJ1-2|TRBV29-1|-|-
CSVEDSRDFGYPF
TGCAGCGTTGAAGATAGTCGGGACTTCGGCTACCCCTTC
>TRBJ2-7|TRBV5-1|-|-
CASSLAAGDYEQYF
TGCGCCAGCAGCTTGGCCGCAGGGGACTACGAGCAGTACTTC
>TRBJ1-2|TRBV25-1|-|-
CASSERGGYYGYTF
TGTGCCAGCAGTGAGCGGGGGGGATACTATGGCTACACCTTC
>TRBJ1-1|TRBV7-6|-|TRBD1
CASSVGTGGGNTEAFF
TGTGCCAGCAGCGTAGGGACAGGGGGAGGGAACACTGAAGCTTTCTTT
>TRBJ1-4|TRBV27|-|TRBD1
CASSLGGTGNCELFF
TGTGCCAGCAGTTTGGGCGGGACAGGGAATTGTGAACTGTTTTTT
>TRBJ1-2|TRBV28|-|TRBD1
CASRDRGGYTF
TGTGCCAGCAGGGACAGGGGTGGCTACACCTTC
>TRBJ2-3|TRBV5-1|-|-
CASSFGLPTDTQYF
TGCGCCAGCAGCTTTGGACTGCCCACAGATACGCAGTATTTT
>TRBJ1-1|TRBV18|-|-
CASSPTNQGGGSEAFF
TGTGCCAGCTCACCAACAAACCAGGGCGGGGGCAGTGAAGCTTTCTTT
>TRBJ2-1|TRBV29-1|-|-
CSVEDQRTYNEQFF
TGCAGCGTTGAAGATCAGAGGACCTACAATGAGCAGTTCTTC
>TRBJ1-1|TRBV30|few|-
CAWIRNRVSTEAFF
TGTGCCTGGATTAGGAACAGGGTTAGCACTGAAGCTTTCTTT
>TRBJ2-7|TRBV6-1|-|-
CASSPGLRSYEQYF
TGTGCCAGCAGTCCTGGACTGCGATCCTACGAGCAGTACTTC
>TRBJ1-2|TRBV19|-|-
CASTAGYYGYTF
TGTGCCAGTACCGCAGGGTATTACGGCTACACCTTC
>TRBJ1-4|TRBV28|few|-
CASSLFQGGEKLFF
TGTGCCAGCAGTTTATTTCAGGGTGGTGAAAAACTGTTTTTT
>TRBJ2-7|TRBV10-3|-|TRBD2
CATASGELYEQYF
TGTGCCACCGCTAGCGGGGAACTCTACGAGCAGTACTTC
>TRBJ2-1|TRBV11-3|once|-
CASSLYPPGGSSYNEQFF
TGTGCCAGCAGCTTATATCCGCCAGGGGGGAGCTCCTACAATGAGCAGTTCTTC
>TRBJ2-5|TRBV21-1|-|-
CASSKVGLPRETQYF
TGTGCCAGCAGCAAAGTAGGACTACCCCGGGAGACCCAGTACTTC
>TRBJ1-1|TRBV6-4|-|TRBD1
CASRETGGTEAFF
TGTGCCAGCAGGGAGACAGGGGGCACTGAAGCTTTCTTT
>TRBJ1-5|TRBV5-1|once|-
CASSLGGSNQPQHF
TGCGCCAGCAGCTTGGGCGGATCCAATCAGCCCCAGCATTTT
>TRBJ2-3|TRBV5-1|few|-
CASRGGASGTDTQYF
TGCGCCAGCAGAGGAGGAGCTAGCGGCACAGATACGCAGTATTTT
>TRBJ2-3|TRBV6-1|-|TRBD1
CASSDDRDTDTQYF
TGTGCCAGCAGCGATGACAGGGACACAGATACGCAGTATTTT
>TRBJ2-1|TRBV20-1|-|-
CSARSNEQFF
TGCAGTGCTAGGAGCAATGAGCAGTTCTTC
>TRBJ1-6|TRBV6-1|-|-
CASSEAAGALNSPLHF
TGTGCCAGCAGTGAAGCGGCGGGGGCCCTAAATTCACCCCTCCACTTT
>TRBJ2-1|TRBV10-2|-|-
CASSESTEGPGTEFF
TGCGCCAGCAGTGAGTCCACGGAGGGGCCAGGGACAGAGTTCTTC
>TRBJ2-2|TRBV5-1|-|-
CASRPLGGELFF
TGCGCCAGCAGGCCCCTCGGCGGGGAGCTGTTTTTT
>TRBJ1-1|TRBV5-1|few|TRBD1
CASSWTGTEAFF
TGCGCCAGCAGCTGGACAGGGACTGAAGCTTTCTTT
>TRBJ1-2|TRBV28|-|TRBD1
CASSSKGADGYGYTF
TGTGCCAGCAGTTCAAAGGGGGCGGACGGGTATGGCTACACCTTC
>TRBJ1-1|TRBV14|few|-
CASSRGRVGGAFF
TGTGCCAGCAGCCGCGGCAGGGTAGGCGGAGCTTTCTTT
>TRBJ2-3|TRBV19|-|TRBD2
CASSIGRGGPSTDTQYF
TGTGCCAGTAGTATAGGACGGGGGGGCCCTAGCACAGATACGCAGTATTTT
>TRBJ1-1|TRBV7-6|once|-
CASSLIYGGEAFF
TGTGCCAGCAGCTTAATTTACGGGGGTGAAGCTTTCTTT
>TRBJ2-7|TRBV7-6|-|-
CASSLVEQTAYEQYF
TGTGCCAGCAGCTTAGTGGAACAGACCGCCTACGAGCAGTACTTC
>TRBJ1-2|TRBV6-1|-|-
CASSEWSGGPSGYGYTF
TGTGCCAGCAGTGAATGGTCCGGGGGGCCGTCAGGCTATGGCTACACCTTC
>TRBJ1-1|TRBV6-4|-|TRBD1
CASRQGAGGTEAFF
TGTGCCAGCCGTCAGGGGGCAGGCGGCACTGAAGCTTTCTTT
>TRBJ1-4|TRBV15|-|-
CATSRGGFGEKLFF
TGTGCCACCAGCAGAGGAGGGTTTGGTGAAAAACTGTTTTTT
>TRBJ1-6|TRBV4-2|few|TRBD1
CASSRSGTGDSPLHF
TGTGCCAGCAGCCGATCCGGGACAGGCGATTCACCCCTCCACTTT
>TRBJ1-5|TRBV10-3|-|-
CAISDKEAGNQPQHF
TGTGCCATCAGTGATAAGGAAGCGGGCAATCAGCCCCAGCATTTT
>TRBJ2-4|TRBV6-5|-|-
CASIPAGTKNIQYF
TGTGCCAGCATTCCGGCAGGCACCAAAAACATTCAGTACTTC
>TRBJ2-2|TRBV5-1|once|TRBD2
CASSLGLASGELFF
TGCGCCAGCAGCTTGGGACTAGCGTCCGGGGAGCTGTTTTTT
>TRBJ1-2|TRBV19|-|-
CASSTGTPFEGARGGYTF
TGTGCCAGTAGTACAGGAACCCCCTTTGAAGGGGCGCGAGGCGGCTACACCTTC
>TRBJ2-7|TRBV10-3|-|TRBD1
CAISESGTGRYEQYF
TGTGCCATCAGTGAGTCGGGGACAGGTCGTTACGAGCAGTACTTC
>TRBJ1-2|TRBV9|-|-
CASTVIPGNYGYTF
TGTGCCAGCACCGTAATCCCAGGGAACTATGGCTACACCTTC
>TRBJ2-5|TRBV29-1|-|TRBD1
CSAEGQGARETQYF
TGCAGCGCAGAAGGACAGGGGGCAAGGGAGACCCAGTACTTC
>TRBJ1-5|TRBV28|-|-
CASGVRGGQPQHF
TGTGCCAGCGGGGTCAGGGGCGGGCAGCCCCAGCATTTT